A selection of T cell receptor beta chains follows, all from one sample in a study of blood T cell repertoires in COVID-19. Method: immunoSEQ multiplex PCR; TCRdb's copy keeps in-frame clones and lacks some. The data hold approximately 150,000 clones, with around four fifths observed a single time. Sample: peripheral blood. The origin of the receptors is a woman in her sixties or seventies who had recovered from COVID-19. Each CDR3 is given with its conserved first and last residue. Rows give clone size only sometimes, using once, few, many, or a class for an expanded clone.

abundance	v_gene	j_gene	CDR3aa
.	TRBV6-4	TRBJ2-3	CASSTGGSADTQYF
.	TRBV9	TRBJ1-6	CASSGGLTGTGPRNSPLHF
.	TRBV6-5	TRBJ1-5	CASDRQASRNQPQHF
.	TRBV7-3	TRBJ2-7	CASSFDRGGEQYF
.	TRBV6-5	TRBJ2-3	CASRGTSTDTQYF
few	TRBV28	TRBJ1-2	CASTLGQGASYGYTF
.	TRBV2	TRBJ1-4	CASTGGQPNEKLFF
.	TRBV7-2	TRBJ2-5	CASSLMGAGGETQYF
.	TRBV5-1	TRBJ2-5	CASSPRTGFETQYF
.	TRBV6-2/TRBV6-3	TRBJ2-3	CASSYPRGLAGVTDTQYF
.	TRBV5-6	TRBJ2-1	CASSPTGFGDEQFF
.	TRBV18	TRBJ1-2	CASSPSTGSYGYTF
.	TRBV11-2	TRBJ2-2	CASSKRQGRAGELFF
.	TRBV19	TRBJ1-2	CASSIGGEDGYTF
few	TRBV7-2	TRBJ2-4	CASSLGTGDIQYF
.	TRBV30	TRBJ2-4	CAWSVGGVGNIQYF
.	TRBV7-2	TRBJ1-1	CASSPGGNGEAFF
.	TRBV7-9	TRBJ2-3	CASEGVGAPDTQYF
.	TRBV5-1	TRBJ1-3	CASSSGDGNTIYF
.	TRBV30	TRBJ1-2	CAWSQLRQGDGYTF
.	TRBV5-1	TRBJ2-3	CASSLGGTSIADTQYF
.	TRBV4-1	TRBJ2-7	CASSHGPSGRNEQYF
.	TRBV19	TRBJ1-2	CASSAPGQGIYGYTF
.	TRBV6-5	TRBJ1-2	CASSYWGGTNYGYTF
.	TRBV7-2	TRBJ2-5	CASSFWASGGETQYF
.	TRBV6-2/TRBV6-3	TRBJ2-7	CASSYPRDTYEQYF
.	TRBV2	TRBJ1-5	CASSGQGRGNQPQHF
once	TRBV20-1	TRBJ1-5	CSASVGPINQPQHF
.	TRBV5-1	TRBJ1-5	CASSLAGQGGQPQHF
once	TRBV9	TRBJ1-5	CASSGQAYDQPQHF
.	TRBV28	TRBJ2-7	CASSPAFWGGRPYEQYF
.	TRBV28	TRBJ2-5	CATHRLGAWWETQYF
.	TRBV19	TRBJ2-1	CASSRGGGRLYNEQFF
.	TRBV6-5	TRBJ2-3	CATGSASGVDTQYF
.	TRBV7-9	TRBJ2-6	CASSLPGGLANVLTF
.	TRBV7-6	TRBJ2-2	CASSLGSGPPGTGELFF
.	TRBV5-1	TRBJ1-1	CASSPVGRKAFF
.	TRBV7-7	TRBJ2-3	CASSSTQAADTQYF
.	TRBV19	TRBJ1-2	CASRTLAPGHYGYTF
.	TRBV29-1	TRBJ1-3	CSVEDSRGFRNTIYF
.	TRBV7-3	TRBJ2-4	CASSLSGYGDIQYF
.	TRBV29-1	TRBJ2-5	CSVKTGDQETQYF
.	TRBV28	TRBJ2-2	CASSARQGNTGELFF
.	TRBV7-2	TRBJ1-5	CASSYGTREGQPQHF
.	TRBV11-2	TRBJ2-2	CASSLVLTPGGEVGGELFF
.	TRBV6-5	TRBJ1-5	CASSYSQYSNQPQHF
few	TRBV18	TRBJ2-7	CASSPPGNYEQYF
once	TRBV19	TRBJ2-7	CAKRRRDRDIGEQYF
.	TRBV5-1	TRBJ2-2	CASSPPDRGGGELFF
.	TRBV3-1/TRBV3-2	TRBJ1-1	CASSPRGTDANTEAFF
few	TRBV30	TRBJ1-3	CAWSVFVANTIYF
.	TRBV27	TRBJ2-7	CASSRQAPLEQYF
.	TRBV24-1	TRBJ2-3	CATSDPSRADTQYF
.	TRBV7-6	TRBJ2-7	CASSLTPDRPNYEQYF
.	TRBV12-3/TRBV12-4	TRBJ1-3	CASTPRGGSTIYF
.	TRBV20-1	TRBJ2-1	CSATGTSQFF
.	TRBV2	TRBJ2-3	CASSWRRTTDTQYF